The sequence of this TCR beta chain was determined in a study of blood T cell repertoires in COVID-19 (TCRdb year 2020). Background on the whole study: Samples from collaborators originated in the United States, Italy and Spain and spanned both the acute and convalescent phases of COVID-19. Where available, HLA class I and class II types were obtained from metadata supplied by the sample provider rather than from assay-based typing. The material from the prospective study consisted of cDNA or gDNA derived from T cells, B-cell-depleted T cells, or PBMCs. A freely available public database, intended as a resource for researchers studying the immune response to SARS-CoV-2, is where the repertoires were released. The dataset comprised deeply sampled blood TCRbeta repertoires from subjects exposed to, actively infected with, or recovered from COVID-19. The samples were drawn from two sources: the first 160 participants of the ongoing ImmuneRACE study, and 1,000 to 1,500 subjects contributed by 6 global collaborators. Sample metadata almost always included a de-identified subject ID, COVID-19 status, age in years and sex.

About this clone: Its antigen target is currently unknown. Per-base qualities were not stored, and no clone one base away is much larger.

Collaborating institutions collected whole blood in K2EDTA tubes following their own protocols. Collaborator samples were shipped for TCRbeta analysis as frozen whole blood, isolated PBMCs, or DNA extracted from either sample type. Results and caveats for the whole study, not just this receptor: The quantity of clinical and demographic metadata differed by source and by participant and was supplied without curation.

The immunoSEQ Assay, a bias-controlled multiplex PCR, was used to amplify TCRbeta CDR3 regions from genomic DNA. The original methods were these. Within the assay, amplification of reference gene primers was used to estimate how many nucleated cells each sample contained. To quantify the absolute abundance of each unique TCRbeta CDR3 rearrangement, sequence reads were collapsed and filtered. For each sample, productive Simpson clonality was calculated as the square root of Simpson's diversity index across productive rearrangements. Not all clones reach the TCRdb copy of this immuneACCESS table, which keeps in-frame sequences only. Checked studies attribute under half of the gap to unresolved V genes and leave the rest unexplained. D and trimming were read from the DNA, whereas the V and J calls and clone size are those reported in that table. For this sample there are about 200,000 clones; about 88% appear just once. The top ten clonotypes cover almost 5% of the sample.

V is clipped by 0 bases and J by 6 bases, and the sequence between their germline boundaries is 14 bases long. CDR1 and CDR2 were assigned from the germline V gene as LGHNA and YNFKEQ. The CDR3 has 15 amino acids, counting the end cysteine and phenylalanine. Of all the DNA, just the CDR3 is kept, 45 bases in frame from base 1. The sequence is built from TRBV4-2 and TRBJ1-1; the D gene remains uncertain. The source material was peripheral blood. This sequence originates from a woman at least 80 years old with acute or convalescent COVID-19. The DNA reads TGTGCCAGCAGCCAAGAACAAGGGAGATGGGCTGAAGCTTTCTTT. This is translated as CASSQEQGRWAEAFF.